Listed here are 24 T cell receptor beta chains from one sample, sequenced in a study of shared clonotypes between healthy human individuals. Terminally differentiated effector memory CD45RA+ cells were excluded by CCR7 positive selection of CD45RO-negative cells. Method: immunoSEQ multiplex PCR; TCRdb's copy keeps in-frame clones and lacks some. The sample lists around 2,100,000 clones; around 96% were seen once. The material sequenced was naive CD8+ T cells sorted from blood. These receptors all come from a man aged 18 to 29 in good health.

In regard to this clone: At one end the junction does not follow the germline gene, possibly because of a read error. This chain connects TRBV7-9 to TRBJ2-2, with TRBD2 matching 10 bases. The length of the CDR3 is 15 residues. In germline, CDR1 is SEHNR, CDR2 FQNEAQ (reference sequence). CDR3 bases: TGTGCCAGCAGCCTAGCGGGAGAGGGCACCGGGGAGCTGTTTTTT. Translated, it gives CASSLAGEGTGELFF.

The chain couples TRBV7-9 to TRBJ2-5; tentative D call: TRBD1 (5 bases). This CDR3 has 15 residues. The V and J ends lost 4 bases and 4 bases respectively, with 16 bases between them. The germline gives CDR1 SEHNR, CDR2 FQNEAQ (reference sequence). The CDR3 here is CASSSTSTEGETQYF. CDR3 bases: TGTGCCAGCAGCTCCACCTCGACAGAAGGAGAGACCCAGTACTTC.

This chain uses TRBV5-1 with TRBJ1-4; tentatively, D is TRBD1 (5 bases). CDR3 length equals 14 residues. V gave up 4 bases and J gave up 12 bases, with 19 bases separating them. Germline CDR1 is SGHRS and CDR2 is YFSETQ. The CDR3: CASSPVGASQELFF. As DNA, the CDR3 is TGCGCCAGCAGCCCGGTAGGGGCCTCTCAGGAACTGTTTTTT.

J is TRBJ2-7 and V is TRBV6-6; 8 bases align to TRBD2. The germline V gene encodes CDR1 MNHNY and CDR2 SVGAGI (reference sequence). J gave up 0 bases and V 4 bases, and 2 bases lay outside the gene matches. The CDR3 consists of 14 residues. CDR3 sequence: CASSLAGNSYEQYF. CDR3 nucleotide sequence: TGTGCCAGCAGTTTAGCGGGGAACTCCTACGAGCAGTACTTC.

The CDR3 loop reads CASSPLGQVGANYGYTF. The CDR3 nucleotides read TGTGCCAGCAGCCCACTGGGACAGGTGGGTGCTAACTATGGCTACACCTTC. J is TRBJ1-2 and V is TRBV13; 8 nucleotides line up with TRBD1. This CDR3 spans 17 amino acids. Germline loops: CDR1 PRHDT, CDR2 FYEKMQ (reference sequence). V was clipped by 5 bases and J by 0 bases; unmatched bases: 11.

The chain is built from TRBV10-2 and TRBJ2-1, with a weak D call TRBD2 (6 bases). V dropped 2 bases and J dropped 2 bases, with 19 bases sitting between them. CDR1 is WSHSY, CDR2 SAAADI, per germline. The CDR3 length is 18 residues. The CDR3 sequence is CASSEGGSSQEAYNEQFF. CDR3 bases: TGCGCCAGCAGTGAGGGGGGGTCGTCGCAGGAAGCCTACAATGAGCAGTTCTTC.

The chain joins TRBV27 to TRBJ1-2; 11 bases map to TRBD1. The CDR3 extends over 18 amino acids. The V and J ends lost 2 bases and 1 base, in that order; junction bases with no gene match: 9. Germline CDR1 and CDR2: MNHEY and SMNVEV (reference sequence). The CDR3 bases are TGTGCCAGCAGTTTACCGGGACAGGGGGGGATCCTTAACTATGGCTACACCTTC. Translated: CASSLPGQGGILNYGYTF.

J is TRBJ2-1 and V is TRBV20-1; D is uncertain. V gave up 3 bases and J gave up 10 bases, with 7 bases separating them. The CDR3 length is 10 residues. CDR1 is DFQATT, CDR2 SNEGSKA, per germline (reference sequence). The CDR3 region is CSARYGEQFF. The CDR3, as DNA: TGCAGTGCTAGGTATGGCGAGCAGTTCTTC.

The rearrangement links TRBV7-9 to TRBJ1-4; no clear D gene. Germline V CDR1 and CDR2: SEHNR, FQNEAQ (reference sequence). The CDR3 extends over 14 amino acids. With 5 bases removed from V and 1 base from J, the gap between germline ends came to 8 bases. CDR3: CASSQGVTNEKLFF. In DNA form, the CDR3 reads TGTGCCAGCAGCCAAGGAGTAACTAATGAAAAACTGTTTTTT.

In regard to this clone: Other DNA sequences within the sample encode an identical CDR3. This chain uses TRBV9 with TRBJ1-1; TRBD1 aligns across 7 bases. After removal of 4 bases from V and 5 bases from J, the junction contained 5 bases not matched to a gene. This CDR3 spans 13 amino acids. Germline-derived CDR1 and CDR2 are SGDLS and YYNGEE. CDR3 loop: CASSTRTGTEAFF. In DNA, the CDR3 is TGTGCCAGCAGCACCCGGACAGGAACTGAAGCTTTCTTT.

The J gene is TRBJ2-7, the V gene TRBV4-1; the D is unclear. Germline values: CDR1 MGHRA, CDR2 YSYEKL. Trimming cost V 1 base and J 0 bases, with 10 bases left between them. This CDR3 region has 15 residues. CDR3 loop: CASSQVVSGSYEQYF. In nucleotides, the CDR3 is TGCGCCAGCAGCCAAGTTGTCTCAGGCTCCTACGAGCAGTACTTC.

The gene calls are TRBV9 and TRBJ2-5; a possible D gene is TRBD1 (5 bases). This CDR3 contains 12 residues. Germline values: CDR1 SGDLS, CDR2 YYNGEE. The V end lost 6 bases, the J end lost 3 bases, and 9 bases lay between the germline ends. CDR3 sequence reads: CASKGSEETQYF. In nucleotides, the CDR3 is TGTGCCAGCAAGGGGTCGGAAGAGACCCAGTACTTC.

This chain joins TRBV2 and TRBJ1-1, with D tentatively TRBD1 (5 bases). This CDR3 spans 11 amino acids. V was trimmed by 5 bases and J by 9 bases, leaving 10 bases between them. Germline V gives CDR1 SNHLY, CDR2 FYNNEI. The chain's CDR3 is CASSSGAKAFF. The CDR3 DNA reads as TGTGCCAGCAGTTCCGGGGCGAAAGCTTTCTTT.

This chain links TRBV6-5 with TRBJ1-6; TRBD1 might be the D (5 bases). Trimming removed 4 bases at V and 4 bases at J, with 11 bases between. Germline-derived CDR1 and CDR2 are MNHEY and SVGAGI. The CDR3 contains 15 residues. CDR3 protein: CASSFETAYNSPLHF. CDR3 sequence (DNA): TGTGCCAGCAGTTTCGAGACAGCATATAATTCACCCCTCCACTTT.

The gene calls are TRBV7-6 and TRBJ1-1; D may be TRBD1 (5 bases). CDR1 and CDR2 (germline): SGHVS, FNYEAQ. V lost 5 bases, J lost 0 bases, and 7 bases lay in between. The CDR3 covers 13 residues. In nucleotides, the CDR3 is TGTGCCAGCAGCCAGGGAATGAACACTGAAGCTTTCTTT. Protein: CASSQGMNTEAFF.

This clone was seen a single time. The chain is built from TRBV19 and TRBJ1-2, with D uncertain. Germline V gives CDR1 LNHDA, CDR2 SQIVND (reference sequence). The CDR3 loop spans 12 amino acids. The V gene lost 3 bases and the J gene lost 5 bases, with 7 bases spanning the gap. CDR3 residues: CASSINGYGYTF. CDR3 sequence (DNA): TGTGCCAGTAGTATCAACGGATATGGCTACACCTTC. Supplemented by reference TRBV19 and TRBJ1-2, the full variable domain reads DGGITQSPKYLFRKEGQNVTLSCEQNLNHDAMYWYRQDPGQGLRLIYYSQIVNDFQKGDIAEGYSVSREKKESFPLTVTSAQKNPTAFYLCASSINGYGYTFGSGTRLTVV.

The gene calls are TRBV7-6 and TRBJ2-2; D is unclear. CDR3 length: 13 residues. V lost 5 bases and J lost 2, with 6 bases in between. In germline, CDR1 is SGHVS, CDR2 FNYEAQ. The DNA of the CDR3 is TGTGCCAGCAGCGCCCTAAACACCGGGGAGCTGTTTTTT. Its translation: CASSALNTGELFF. The whole variable domain, remainder taken from reference TRBV7-6 and TRBJ2-2, is GAGVSQSPRYKVTKRGQDVALRCDPISGHVSLYWYRQALGQGPEFLTYFNYEAQQDKSGLPNDRFSAERPEGSISTLTIQRTEQRDSAMYRCASSALNTGELFFGEGSRLTVL.

The chain employs TRBV4-1 and TRBJ1-6; D call uncertain. The CDR3 runs to 15 residues. V was trimmed by 3 bases and J by 7 bases, leaving 13 bases between them. Looked up from germline, CDR1 is MGHRA and CDR2 is YSYEKL. The CDR3 bases are TGCGCCAGCAGCCACATTTCGGAGGGAAATTCACCCCTCCACTTT. Its translation is CASSHISEGNSPLHF.

The gene calls are TRBV27 and TRBJ2-3; D ambiguous. CDR1 and CDR2 from the germline V gene are MNHEY and SMNVEV (reference sequence). V gave up 3 bases and J gave up 0 bases, with 7 bases separating them. This CDR3 has 14 amino acids. CDR3 protein: CASSLSASTDTQYF. DNA of the CDR3: TGTGCCAGCAGTTTGTCCGCCAGCACAGATACGCAGTATTTT.

In its sample, this clone was seen many times. The chain uses TRBV2 and TRBJ2-5; the D is unclear. This CDR3 has 12 amino acids. V was shortened by 7 bases and J by 2 bases, with 8 bases between the two germline ends. CDR1 is SNHLY and CDR2 is FYNNEI in the germline V gene. The CDR3 DNA reads as TGTGCCAGCACCGGGTGGCAAGAGACCCAGTACTTC. It codes for CASTGWQETQYF.

The chain couples TRBV4-1 to TRBJ1-3; D remains unclear. The V end lost 4 bases, the J end lost 0 bases, and 16 bases lay between the germline ends. The length of the CDR3 is 17 residues. The germline V gene has CDR1 MGHRA and CDR2 YSYEKL. The CDR3 protein is CASSPSGRGTSGNTIYF. In nucleotides, the CDR3 is TGCGCCAGCAGCCCCTCTGGCCGGGGAACCTCTGGAAACACCATATATTTT.

A word on this clone: The sample has other DNA sequences that encode this CDR3 too. The V call is TRBV11-2, the J call TRBJ2-1, with D uncertain. V dropped 1 base and J dropped 5 bases, with 6 bases sitting between them. The CDR3 contains 13 residues. Germline V CDR1 and CDR2: SGHAT, FQNNGV. CDR3 amino acids: CASSLALHNEQFF. The CDR3 DNA is TGTGCCAGCAGCTTAGCCCTACACAATGAGCAGTTCTTC.

As regards this clone: Other DNA variants within this sample encode the same CDR3. The chain uses TRBV27 and TRBJ2-7; 8 positions match TRBD1. Looked up from germline, CDR1 is MNHEY and CDR2 is SMNVEV (reference sequence). Germline trimming cut 5 bases from V and 3 bases from J; bases unmatched to any gene: 6. The length of the CDR3 is 14 residues. CDR3 protein: CASSPGTGLYEQYF. CDR3 DNA: TGTGCCAGCAGTCCCGGGACAGGCCTCTACGAGCAGTACTTC.

This clone was counted once. The chain has TRBV9 and TRBJ1-2, with TRBD1 as a possible D gene (5 bases). The CDR3 length is 12 residues. Germline CDR1 reads SGDLS; CDR2 reads YYNGEE. The germline V and J ends were trimmed by 4 bases and 5 bases, with 9 bases remaining between them. CDR3 loop: CASSPQEYGYTF. Written as DNA, the CDR3 is TGTGCCAGCAGCCCACAGGAGTATGGCTACACCTTC.